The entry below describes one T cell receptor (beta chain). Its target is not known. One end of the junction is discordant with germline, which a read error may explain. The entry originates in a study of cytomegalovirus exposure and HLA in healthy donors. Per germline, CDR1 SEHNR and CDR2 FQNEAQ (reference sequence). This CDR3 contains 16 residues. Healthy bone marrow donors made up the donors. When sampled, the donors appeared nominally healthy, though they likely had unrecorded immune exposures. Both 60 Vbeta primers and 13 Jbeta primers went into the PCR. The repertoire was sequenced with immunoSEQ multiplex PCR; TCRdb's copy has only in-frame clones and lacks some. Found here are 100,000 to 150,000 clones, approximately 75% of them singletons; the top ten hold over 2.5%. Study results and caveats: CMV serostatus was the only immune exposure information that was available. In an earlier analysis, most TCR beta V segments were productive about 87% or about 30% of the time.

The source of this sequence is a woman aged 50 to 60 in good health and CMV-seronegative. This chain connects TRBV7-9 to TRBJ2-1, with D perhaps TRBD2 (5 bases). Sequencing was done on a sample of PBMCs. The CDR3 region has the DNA TGTTCCAGCAGCCCCGCTGAGGGCGGGCGCTACAATGAGCAGTTCTTC. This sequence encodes CSSSPAEGGRYNEQFF.